This T cell receptor (beta chain) was captured in a study of a mutant IDH1 vaccine in newly diagnosed glioma. The CDR3 runs to 15 residues. CDR1 is SGHAT and CDR2 is FQNNGV in the germline V gene. V was shortened by 4 bases and J by 0 bases, with 12 bases between the two germline ends. Remarks on this clone: Its antigen is unknown.

As for time point: week 11, during vaccination. In every dose of vaccine, 300 ug of mutant IDH1 20-mer peptide was given alongside topical imiquimod. The data were produced by immunoSEQ multiplex PCR, yet TCRdb's version contains in-frame clones alone and is incomplete. Of roughly 120,000 clones in the sample, roughly 78% were seen once. V usage is TRBV11-2 and J usage is TRBJ1-2; the D gene is possibly TRBD1 (5 bases). The sample here was PBMCs, taken from a glioma patient whose treatment included an IDH1 peptide vaccine. The TCR sequence derives from a man in his forties with glioma. CDR3 coding DNA: TGTGCCAGCAGCTGGGGGAGGGGTTCTAACTATGGCTACACCTTC. This sequence encodes CASSWGRGSNYGYTF. Combining the CDR3 with reference TRBV11-2 and TRBJ1-2 gives the whole variable domain EAGVAQSPRYKIIEKRQSVAFWCNPISGHATLYWYQQILGQGPKLLIQFQNNGVVDDSQLPKDRFSAERLKGVDSTLKIQPAKLEDSAVYLCASSWGRGSNYGYTFGSGTRLTVV.